A few counts support the clone carrying this TCR beta chain. Its antigen remains unknown. TCRdb reprocessed the RT-PCR reads via MiXCR and lists one record per CDR3 protein. The sample records 700,000 to 900,000 distinct CDR3 sequences, approximately 21% being singletons. The CDR3 loop spans 15 amino acids. Germline V gene data show CDR1 as SGHTA and CDR2 as FQGNSA. V was shortened by 0 bases and J by 7 bases, with 12 bases between the two germline ends. The sample belongs to a study of response to subunit inactivated influenza vaccine. Whole-study results and caveats: New T cells are recruited in small numbers by each seasonal influenza vaccination, according to the authors' suggestion.

Sample: PBMCs from blood, taken more than 4 days after vaccination. The chain has TRBV7-2 and TRBJ1-4, with D possibly matching TRBD1 (6 bases). The sequence was obtained from a man aged 50 or older who received an inactivated influenza vaccine. CDR3 coding DNA: TGTGCCAGCAGCTTAGCGAGGGGGGGGACTGAAAAACTGTTTTTT. Translated, it gives CASSLARGGTEKLFF. The full variable domain, completed using reference TRBV7-2 and TRBJ1-4, is GAGVSQSPSNKVTEKGKDVELRCDPISGHTALYWYRQSLGQGLEFLIYFQGNSAPDKSGLPSDRFSAERTGGSVSTLTIQRTQQEDSAVYLCASSLARGGTEKLFFGSGTQLSVL.